These 13 T cell receptor beta chains originate from one sample sequenced in a study of T-cell reconstitution after alpha-beta-depleted transplantation in children (TCRdb year 2016). Library construction relied on PCR. The sequencer was an Illumina HiSeq 2500. TCR libraries were prepared with molecular barcoding, using unique molecular identifiers to normalize TCRbeta repertoire quantification. The public reads were reanalyzed by TCRdb: fastp trimming at Q25, MiXCR alignment, in-frame beta chains only. Every entry covers one CDR3 protein and lists the most common genes and DNA from its rows. The sample table lists 300,000 to 400,000 distinct CDR3 sequences, approximately 20% of them with a count of one. Roughly 9.8% of the sample belongs to the ten largest clones. Reading the label with the study, this specimen's treatment or condition is: allogeneic hematopoietic cell transplantation with graft depleted of TCRalphabeta T cells and CD19 B cells.

The source material was PBMCs, mostly from graft donor cells, sampled 180 days after TCRalphabeta/CD19-depleted stem cell transplant. The receptors here all came from a male patient aged 10 to 17 who had a stem cell transplant for acute lymphoblastic leukemia, so the T cells may come from the graft donor.

CDR3 DNA sequence: TGTGCCAGCAGCCGGGGACTAGCGGGAGATGAGCAGTTCTTC. It is translated as CASSRGLAGDEQFF. The V gene is TRBV11-3, the J gene TRBJ2-1; 14 bases agree with TRBD2. The germline V gene encodes CDR1 SGHNT and CDR2 YENEEA. V lost 5 bases and J lost 8; bases outside the gene matches: 2. The CDR3 consists of 14 residues.

This chain connects TRBV5-1 to TRBJ1-5, with D perhaps TRBD1 (5 bases). Between the trimmed V and J ends, which lost 1 base and 8 bases, there was a span of 10 bases. CDR3 length equals 13 residues. Germline CDR1 and CDR2: SGHRS and YFSETQ. The CDR3 DNA sequence: TGCGCCAGCAGCTTGAAGGGGTATGAGCCCCAGCATTTT. Translation: CASSLKGYEPQHF.

There are a few counts of this clonotype. The chain joins TRBV29-1 to TRBJ2-1, with D possibly called TRBD1 or TRBD2 (6 bases each). There are 15 residues in the CDR3. The germline V gene has CDR1 SQVTM and CDR2 ANQGSEA. Trimming stripped 3 bases from V and 0 bases from J, with 12 bases between. CDR3 sequence (DNA): TGCAGCGTTGACCCGGGGGCGAGCTCCTACAATGAGCAGTTCTTC. It specifies CSVDPGASSYNEQFF.

The chain links TRBV29-1 to TRBJ2-7, with D perhaps matching TRBD1 or TRBD2 (6 bases each). This CDR3 contains 14 residues. V lost 1 base and J 3 bases, leaving 13 bases between the germline ends. CDR1 and CDR2 (germline): SQVTM, ANQGSEA. CDR3 in DNA: TGCAGCGTTGAAGGGGGGGCAGGGAACTACGAGCAGTACTTC. Amino acids: CSVEGGAGNYEQYF.

The V call is TRBV20-1, the J call TRBJ2-7; TRBD2 aligns across 11 bases. There are 14 residues in the CDR3. The V gene end was trimmed by 6 bases and the J gene end by 4 bases; junction bases not matched to a gene: 8. Germline V gene data show CDR1 as DFQATT and CDR2 as SNEGSKA (reference sequence). CDR3 bases: TGCAGTGCCCCGAAGGCTAGCGGGAGGTACGAGCAGTACTTC. It yields the protein CSAPKASGRYEQYF.

This clonotype was seen only a few times. This chain joins TRBV3-1 and TRBJ2-6; 12 bases line up with TRBD2. After removal of 4 bases from V and 0 bases from J, the junction contained 1 base not matched to a gene. The CDR3 is made up of 17 amino acids. The V gene's germline CDR1 is LGHDT and CDR2 YNNKEL (reference sequence). DNA for the CDR3: TGTGCCAGCAGCCGACTAGCGGGAGTCTCTGGGGCCAACGTCCTGACTTTC. Translated: CASSRLAGVSGANVLTF. Full variable domain (missing parts from reference TRBV3-1 and TRBJ2-6): DTAVSQTPKYLVTQMGNDKSIKCEQNLGHDTMYWYKQDSKKFLKIMFSYNNKELIINETVPNRFSPKSPDKAHLNLHINSLELGDSAVYFCASSRLAGVSGANVLTFGAGSRLTVL.

The V gene is TRBV27, the J gene TRBJ1-2; no definite D call. Looked up from germline, CDR1 is MNHEY and CDR2 is SMNVEV (reference sequence). The CDR3 has 14 amino acids. Trimming cost V 0 bases and J 3 bases, with 8 bases left between them. CDR3 bases: TGTGCCAGCAGTTTATCCGGACGGCACTATGGCTACACCTTC. As protein: CASSLSGRHYGYTF.

The CDR3 is CASSYLPTNTGDGYTF. CDR3 DNA: TGTGCCAGCAGTTACCTACCCACCAATACAGGCGATGGCTACACCTTC. The chain links TRBV6-5 to TRBJ1-2; D perhaps matches TRBD1 (5 bases). CDR1 is MNHEY, CDR2 SVGAGI, per germline. Trimming took 2 bases from V and 6 from J, leaving 19 bases between them. The CDR3 is 16 residues long.

Ten or more counts support this clonotype. This rearrangement joins TRBV6-5 to TRBJ2-7, with TRBD1 matching 8 bases. CDR1 and CDR2 from the germline V gene are MNHEY and SVGAGI. Germline trimming cut 4 bases from V and 3 bases from J; bases unmatched to any gene: 2. The CDR3 extends over 13 amino acids. CDR3 region: CASSFTGGYEQYF. DNA of the CDR3: TGTGCCAGCAGTTTTACAGGGGGCTACGAGCAGTACTTC.

V and J are TRBV5-1 and TRBJ2-7; 7 bases line up with TRBD2. CDR1 and CDR2 (germline): SGHRS, YFSETQ. This CDR3 comprises 14 residues. After removal of 0 bases from V and 3 bases from J, the junction contained 3 bases not matched to a gene. CDR3 amino acids: CASSLVGRHYEQYF. CDR3 coding DNA: TGCGCCAGCAGCTTGGTCGGGAGGCACTACGAGCAGTACTTC. The variable domain in full, with the rest retrieved from reference TRBV5-1 and TRBJ2-7, is KAGVTQTPRYLIKTRGQQVTLSCSPISGHRSVSWYQQTPGQGLQFLFEYFSETQRNKGNFPGRFSGRQFSNSRSEMNVSTLELGDSALYLCASSLVGRHYEQYFGPGTRLTVT.

This clonotype was detected a few times. The chain employs TRBV27 and TRBJ1-4, with a weak D call TRBD1 (5 bases). This CDR3 region has 14 residues. V lost 2 bases and J 3 bases, leaving 7 bases between the germline ends. From germline, CDR1 is MNHEY and CDR2 SMNVEV (reference sequence). As DNA, the CDR3 is TGTGCCAGCAGTTTAAGGGGAGCTAATGAAAAACTGTTTTTT. Its translation: CASSLRGANEKLFF.

The chain uses TRBV7-3 and TRBJ2-3, with TRBD2 identical over 8 bases. From germline, CDR1 is SGHTA and CDR2 FQGTGA. The CDR3 sequence is 15 residues long. V was pared by 5 bases and J by 6 bases, with 10 bases of the junction left unmatched. Here the CDR3 DNA reads TGTGCCAGCAGCGTATGGTCAAGCGGGAGCGATACGCAGTATTTT. Its translation is CASSVWSSGSDTQYF.

The V and J genes are TRBV3-1 and TRBJ2-7, with 8 bases matching TRBD1. This CDR3 has 16 residues. The junction had 6 bases not matched to a gene; V was cut back by 0 bases and J by 2 bases. Looked up from germline, CDR1 is LGHDT and CDR2 is YNNKEL (reference sequence). The DNA of the CDR3 is TGTGCCAGCAGCCAAGAGGCGGGACAGGTCGCCTACGAGCAGTACTTC. It translates to CASSQEAGQVAYEQYF.